Below, 22 T cell receptor beta chains from the same sample are listed, as sequenced in a study of OX40 agonist ivuxolimab in advanced cancers. TCRdb's copy holds only in-frame clones and misses some; the assay was immunoSEQ multiplex PCR. The sample contains about 94,000 clones, roughly 87% of which appear only once. The source was CD4+ or CD8+ T cells sorted from blood, collected in a trial of the OX40 agonist ivuxolimab. Receptor source: an adult with an advanced solid tumor such as melanoma, head and neck, liver or kidney cancer.

This sequence joins TRBV10-3 and TRBJ2-5; D may match TRBD1 or TRBD2 (5 bases each). Trimming stripped 7 bases from V and 0 bases from J, with 21 bases between. Looked up from germline, CDR1 is ENHRY and CDR2 is SYGVKD. The CDR3 covers 17 residues. The CDR3 protein is CAITSHRGRPYQETQYF. In DNA form, the CDR3 reads TGTGCCATCACTTCTCATCGGGGACGTCCGTACCAAGAGACCCAGTACTTC.

The count of this clone is one. This sequence joins TRBV30 and TRBJ1-6, with 10 bases fitting TRBD1. Germline values: CDR1 GTSNPN, CDR2 SVGIG (reference sequence). V was pared by 2 bases and J by 7 bases, with 14 bases of the junction left unmatched. This CDR3 has 18 amino acids. The DNA for the CDR3 is TGTGCCTGGAGTCCAGGGACAGGGGTTTTGGGGTCAAATTCACCCCTCCACTTT. As protein: CAWSPGTGVLGSNSPLHF.

J is TRBJ2-1 and V is TRBV4-2; D is perhaps TRBD2 (5 bases). Germline CDR1 LGHNA, CDR2 YNFKEQ. The CDR3 spans 16 residues. Deletions cut 0 bases from V and 0 bases from J, with 9 bases between. CDR3 sequence: CASSQDRTGSYNEQFF. The CDR3 coding sequence is TGTGCCAGCAGCCAAGATAGGACTGGCTCCTACAATGAGCAGTTCTTC.

This clone came up once. The V gene is TRBV18, the J gene TRBJ2-1, with D tentatively TRBD1 (5 bases). The CDR3 has 15 residues. V lost 3 bases, J lost 5 bases, and 14 bases lay in between. Germline CDR1 and CDR2: KGHSH and LQKENI. This CDR3 reads CASSPGQALDNEQFF. DNA of the CDR3: TGTGCCAGCTCACCGGGGCAGGCCCTAGACAATGAGCAGTTCTTC.

This chain connects TRBV27 to TRBJ1-2, with D possibly TRBD1 on 5 matching bases. The CDR3 length is 14 residues. The V end lost 0 bases, the J end lost 4 bases, and 9 bases lay between the germline ends. Germline CDR1 MNHEY, CDR2 SMNVEV (reference sequence). For the CDR3, the DNA is TGTGCCAGCAGTTTATCTGGGGGTTCCTATGGCTACACCTTC. It yields the protein CASSLSGGSYGYTF.

Details on this clone: An end of the junction does not agree with germline; a read error may underlie this. V gene TRBV5-1 combines with J gene TRBJ2-1; D remains unclear. Germline V CDR1 and CDR2: SGHRS, YFSETQ. The CDR3 covers 15 residues. CDR3 sequence (DNA): TGTGCCAGCAGCTTGTGGGTGGCGATCCACAATGAGCAGTTCTTC. This gives the protein CASSLWVAIHNEQFF.

The gene calls are TRBV11-2 and TRBJ2-2, with D perhaps assigned TRBD1 or TRBD2 (6 bases each). The CDR3 runs 17 residues. Trimming pared 2 bases from V and 4 bases from J, leaving 17 bases between. Germline V gene sequence: CDR1 SGHAT, CDR2 FQNNGV. This chain's CDR3 is CASSLTSGQTSTGELFF. The DNA for the CDR3 is TGTGCCAGCAGCTTAACCTCCGGACAGACTAGCACCGGGGAGCTGTTTTTT.

V gene TRBV15 combines with J gene TRBJ2-2, with TRBD2 as a possible D gene (6 bases). The ends were cut back, 3 bases at V and 2 bases at J, with 10 bases in the middle. Per the germline V gene, CDR1 is LNHNV and CDR2 is YYDKDF (reference sequence). The CDR3 consists of 15 residues. The CDR3 nucleotides are TGTGCCACCAGCAGGGGGACTGCTAACACCGGGGAGCTGTTTTTT. Protein sequence: CATSRGTANTGELFF.

The chain joins TRBV5-6 to TRBJ2-2; TRBD1 matches at 10 bases. Trimming took 5 bases from V and 9 from J; bases not matched to a gene: 10. Germline V gene sequence: CDR1 SGHDT, CDR2 YYEEEE. The CDR3 is 15 residues long. This CDR3 is CASRKRGTGDRELFF. The CDR3 DNA sequence: TGTGCCAGCAGAAAACGTGGGACAGGGGATAGGGAGCTGTTTTTT.

This chain connects TRBV5-1 to TRBJ1-4; D ambiguous. The CDR3 length is 14 residues. Trimming took 8 bases from V and 0 from J, leaving 11 bases between them. The germline gives CDR1 SGHRS, CDR2 YFSETQ. The CDR3 loop reads CARTSGTTNEKLFF. CDR3 DNA: TGCGCCAGAACCTCCGGGACAACTAATGAAAAACTGTTTTTT.

This chain uses TRBV7-6 with TRBJ2-3; no clear D. Germline V gives CDR1 SGHVS, CDR2 FNYEAQ. This CDR3 region has 13 residues. The germline V and J ends were trimmed by 7 bases and 2 bases, with 10 bases remaining between them. CDR3 sequence reads: CASTPATTDTQYF. CDR3 DNA: TGTGCCAGCACCCCGGCTACCACAGATACGCAGTATTTT. Looking up the rest from reference TRBV7-6 and TRBJ2-3 gives the full variable domain: GAGVSQSPRYKVTKRGQDVALRCDPISGHVSLYWYRQALGQGPEFLTYFNYEAQQDKSGLPNDRFSAERPEGSISTLTIQRTEQRDSAMYRCASTPATTDTQYFGPGTRLTVL.

The genes are TRBV7-6 and TRBJ2-5; TRBD1 aligns across 11 bases. J gave up 4 bases and V 5 bases, and 9 bases lay outside the gene matches. Germline lookup yields CDR1 SGHVS and CDR2 FNYEAQ. The CDR3 covers 16 residues. DNA of the CDR3: TGTGCCAGCAGCCGAGGGACAGGGGGTCCCCGAGAGACCCAGTACTTC. It specifies CASSRGTGGPRETQYF.

V and J are TRBV6-1 and TRBJ2-3, with 8 bases fitting TRBD1. CDR1 is MNHNS and CDR2 is SASEGT in the germline V gene. J gave up 12 bases and V 1 base, and 12 bases lay outside the gene matches. The length of the CDR3 is 15 residues. CDR3 sequence (DNA): TGTGCCAGCAGTGAAGGTGGGACAGGCGATTTCTTTCAGTATTTT. This translates into CASSEGGTGDFFQYF.

This chain joins TRBV5-1 and TRBJ1-1, with D perhaps matching TRBD1 (5 bases). The V end was cut by 4 bases, the J end by 8 bases, with 21 bases between. Germline V gives CDR1 SGHRS, CDR2 YFSETQ. The CDR3 extends over 15 amino acids. The CDR3 region is CASSRTGSRGEEAFF. In nucleotides, the CDR3 is TGCGCCAGCAGCCGGACGGGATCCCGGGGGGAAGAAGCTTTCTTT. The full variable domain, with the rest looked up from reference TRBV5-1 and TRBJ1-1, is KAGVTQTPRYLIKTRGQQVTLSCSPISGHRSVSWYQQTPGQGLQFLFEYFSETQRNKGNFPGRFSGRQFSNSRSEMNVSTLELGDSALYLCASSRTGSRGEEAFFGQGTRLTVV.

V and J are TRBV21-1 and TRBJ1-2; TRBD1, the table's D call, was not compared with the DNA. TRBV21-1 is described as a pseudogene. The CDR3 contains 15 residues. The CDR3 loop reads CASSKRRQGNYGYTF. The CDR3, as DNA: TGTGCCAGCAGCAAAAGACGACAGGGTAACTATGGCTACACCTTC.

The V call is TRBV5-1, the J call TRBJ1-6; 8 nucleotides match TRBD1. The J segment lost 7 bases and the V segment lost 0 bases, leaving 9 bases of the junction unmatched. Germline V gene lookup returns CDR1 SGHRS and CDR2 YFSETQ. The CDR3 loop spans 17 amino acids. The CDR3 DNA reads as TGCGCCAGCAGCTTGGTAGGCAGGGGGCAAACCAATTCACCCCTCCACTTT. It specifies CASSLVGRGQTNSPLHF.

This chain connects TRBV6-5 to TRBJ2-5; a possible D gene is TRBD2 (6 bases). V lost 8 bases, J lost 6 bases, and 13 bases lay in between. The CDR3 consists of 12 residues. Looked up from germline, CDR1 is MNHEY and CDR2 is SVGAGI. The CDR3 region is CASGGGSKTQYF. CDR3 in DNA: TGTGCCAGCGGGGGAGGATCGAAGACCCAGTACTTC.

This chain connects TRBV30 to TRBJ1-4; 9 bases map to TRBD1. In germline, CDR1 is GTSNPN, CDR2 SVGIG (reference sequence). With V trimmed by 5 bases and J by 2 bases, 9 bases remained unmatched. The CDR3 loop spans 16 amino acids. The CDR3 here is CAWDSGQGVTNEKLFF. In DNA, the CDR3 is TGTGCCTGGGACTCGGGACAGGGAGTGACTAATGAAAAACTGTTTTTT.

The rearrangement links TRBV4-2 to TRBJ1-2, with D maybe TRBD1 (6 bases). Trimming stripped 0 bases from V and 5 bases from J, with 16 bases between. The CDR3 loop spans 16 amino acids. The germline V gene encodes CDR1 LGHNA and CDR2 YNFKEQ. CDR3 protein: CASSQDGGGAKYGYTF. CDR3 in DNA: TGTGCCAGCAGCCAAGATGGTGGGGGCGCGAAGTATGGCTACACCTTC.

The chain carries TRBV9 and TRBJ2-3, with 10 bases identical to TRBD2. There are 15 residues in the CDR3. V gave up 1 base and J gave up 5 bases; unmatched junction bases: 4. Germline V gives CDR1 SGDLS, CDR2 YYNGEE. The CDR3 sequence: CASSVIAGGRDTQYF. As DNA, the CDR3 is TGTGCCAGCAGCGTAATAGCGGGGGGCAGAGATACGCAGTATTTT.

The rearrangement uses TRBV9 and TRBJ2-2; 11 nucleotides agree with TRBD1. The CDR3 sequence is 17 residues long. Germline CDR1 reads SGDLS; CDR2 reads YYNGEE. With V trimmed by 0 bases and J by 4 bases, 5 bases remained unmatched. CDR3 protein: CASSVAGTGGTTGELFF. CDR3 nucleotides: TGTGCCAGCAGCGTAGCTGGGACAGGGGGGACCACCGGGGAGCTGTTTTTT.

Only a few counts were recorded for this clone. This CDR3 reads CATQGVYRMNTEAFF. In DNA, the CDR3 is TGTGCCACACAGGGGGTCTATCGCATGAACACTGAAGCTTTCTTT. This chain connects TRBV19 to TRBJ1-1; 8 bases line up with TRBD1. CDR1 is LNHDA, CDR2 SQIVND, per germline (reference sequence). The CDR3 loop spans 15 amino acids. Trimming took 10 bases from V and 0 from J; bases not matched to a gene: 10. The full variable domain, rest sourced from reference TRBV19 and TRBJ1-1, is DGGITQSPKYLFRKEGQNVTLSCEQNLNHDAMYWYRQDPGQGLRLIYYSQIVNDFQKGDIAEGYSVSREKKESFPLTVTSAQKNPTAFYLCATQGVYRMNTEAFFGQGTRLTVV.